The source of this TCR beta chain is a study of blood T cell repertoires in COVID-19. The ends were cut back, 0 bases at V and 0 bases at J, with 12 bases in the middle. The CDR3 loop spans 18 amino acids. Looked up from germline, CDR1 is LGHNA and CDR2 is YSLEER. Measured with immunoSEQ multiplex PCR; TCRdb has only the in-frame clones, and not every one. The table lists about 51,000 clones, about 82% of them singletons. The origin of this receptor is a man older than 75 with active COVID-19. The chain employs TRBV4-3 and TRBJ2-6; a possible D gene is TRBD1 (5 bases). The sequencing input was peripheral blood. CDR3 nucleotide sequence: TGCGCCAGCAGCCAAGAAGGACACATAAGCTCTGGGGCCAACGTCCTGACTTTC. It yields the protein CASSQEGHISSGANVLTF.